This TCR beta chain came from a study of T cells in localized non-small cell lung cancer. Comment on this clone: Its antigen is still unknown.

V lost 2 bases, J lost 5 bases, and 12 bases lay in between. Per germline, CDR1 SGHVS and CDR2 FQNEAQ. The CDR3 is 15 residues long. The method was immunoSEQ multiplex PCR; TCRdb's version includes in-frame clones alone and lacks a portion of them. The table lists tens of thousands of clones, 85% to 90% of them singletons. Study results and limitations: It was uninvolved adjacent lung that showed the highest T cell clonality, exceeding tumor.

This chain uses TRBV7-8 with TRBJ1-4, with TRBD1 as a possible D gene (5 bases). The sequence was collected from a woman aged 40-75 years with stage I squamous cell lung carcinoma. The sequencing used peripheral blood, collected before any cancer treatment. CDR3 sequence: CASSLTGGANEKLFF. The CDR3 nucleotides read TGTGCCAGCAGCTTAACAGGAGGAGCAAATGAAAAACTGTTTTTT.